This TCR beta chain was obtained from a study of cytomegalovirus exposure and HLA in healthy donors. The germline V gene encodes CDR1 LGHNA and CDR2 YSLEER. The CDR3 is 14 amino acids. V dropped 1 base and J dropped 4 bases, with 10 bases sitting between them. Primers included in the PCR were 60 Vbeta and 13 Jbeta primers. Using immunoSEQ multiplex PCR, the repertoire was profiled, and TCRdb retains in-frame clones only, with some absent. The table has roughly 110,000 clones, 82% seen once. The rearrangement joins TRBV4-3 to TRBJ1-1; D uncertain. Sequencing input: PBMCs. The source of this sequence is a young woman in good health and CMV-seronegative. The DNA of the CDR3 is TGCGCCAGCAGCCAAGGGGTTTGGAGCACTGAAGCTTTCTTT. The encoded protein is CASSQGVWSTEAFF.